The 32 T cell receptor beta chains below were found in one sample sequenced in a study of T cell responses to AZD1222 COVID-19 vaccine. The protocol was immunoSEQ multiplex PCR, while the TCRdb copy is restricted to in-frame clones and leaves out a portion. The sample comprises roughly 130,000 clones, about 88% of which are singletons, and roughly a sixth rests with the top ten. The specimen was peripheral blood, collected on day 0 of MenACWY control vaccination. These TCRs come from an adult in good health.

The chain recombines TRBV30 with TRBJ2-2; D gene unclear. Trimming took off 2 bases at V and 1 base at J, with 2 bases between the two ends. Germline loops: CDR1 GTSNPN, CDR2 SVGIG (reference sequence). The CDR3 is made up of 12 amino acids. This chain's CDR3 is CAWSLNTGELFF. The CDR3 bases are TGTGCCTGGAGTCTGAACACCGGGGAGCTGTTTTTT.

The chain links TRBV28 to TRBJ1-4; D is unclear. CDR3 length: 17 amino acids. The V end lost 4 bases, the J end lost 4 bases, and 19 bases lay between the germline ends. The germline gives CDR1 MDHEN, CDR2 SYDVKM. Here the CDR3 DNA reads TGTGCCAGCAGTTCCCTCGATAACTCGGGAAGTAATGAAAAACTGTTTTTT. Translating it yields CASSSLDNSGSNEKLFF.

V is TRBV28 and J is TRBJ1-5, with a tentative D call TRBD1 (5 bases). The V gene's germline CDR1 is MDHEN and CDR2 SYDVKM. The CDR3 extends over 15 amino acids. V lost 6 bases and J lost 9, with 21 bases in between. CDR3 protein: CASSRRDPDKSPQHF. CDR3 nucleotide sequence: TGTGCCAGCAGCCGTCGGGACCCCGATAAGTCGCCCCAGCATTTT.

The chain uses TRBV5-1 and TRBJ1-6; tentatively, D is TRBD1 (5 bases). Germline CDR1 is SGHRS and CDR2 is YFSETQ. The length of the CDR3 is 14 residues. Deletions cut 4 bases from V and 9 bases from J, with 14 bases between. The CDR3 DNA sequence: TGCGCCAGCAGCCCCCGGGACGCTGGTTCACCCCTCCACTTT. This translates into CASSPRDAGSPLHF.

This chain uses TRBV9 with TRBJ2-3; 10 bases are shared with TRBD2. J lost 1 base, V lost 4 bases, and 9 bases had no gene match. This CDR3 is 17 amino acids long. From germline, CDR1 is SGDLS and CDR2 YYNGEE. Here the CDR3 DNA reads TGTGCCAGCAGCCCCTTGGGAGCGGGGGGGGGCACAGATACGCAGTATTTT. It encodes CASSPLGAGGGTDTQYF.

J is TRBJ2-1 and V is TRBV3-1 (or the pseudogene TRBV3-2); 8 nucleotides line up with TRBD2. Germline lookup yields CDR1 LGHDT and CDR2 YNNKEL (reference sequence). This CDR3 spans 14 amino acids. V lost 4 bases, J lost 6 bases, and 5 bases stayed unmatched. The CDR3 DNA follows: TGTGCCAGCAGCCCGATGGGGACTAGCAATGAGCAGTTCTTC. This encodes CASSPMGTSNEQFF.

The chain employs TRBV29-1 and TRBJ2-7; weak D call: TRBD2 (6 bases). The germline gives CDR1 SQVTM, CDR2 ANQGSEA. The CDR3 sequence is 16 residues long. V dropped 4 bases and J dropped 0 bases, with 19 bases sitting between them. Here the CDR3 reads CSVVLGVAVLSYEQYF. CDR3 nucleotides: TGCAGCGTTGTCCTTGGGGTAGCGGTACTCTCCTACGAGCAGTACTTC.

This chain joins TRBV29-1 and TRBJ2-7, with 8 bases lining up with TRBD2. CDR1 and CDR2 (germline): SQVTM, ANQGSEA. V shed 4 bases and J 10 bases; nucleotides not matched to a gene: 9. The CDR3 loop spans 12 amino acids. The CDR3 coding sequence is TGCAGCGTTGGGCAGCGGGAGAAATCACAGTACTTC. The encoded protein is CSVGQREKSQYF.

This sequence joins TRBV5-6 and TRBJ2-5; D may correspond to TRBD1 or TRBD2 (5 bases each). The germline V gene encodes CDR1 SGHDT and CDR2 YYEEEE. V shed 1 base and J shed 4 bases, with 8 bases lying between them. This CDR3 is 13 amino acids long. The CDR3 is CASSLKGTETQYF. In DNA form, the CDR3 reads TGTGCCAGCAGCTTGAAGGGGACAGAGACCCAGTACTTC.

The gene calls are TRBV19 and TRBJ1-5, with D possibly TRBD1 on 6 matching bases. The germline gives CDR1 LNHDA, CDR2 SQIVND (reference sequence). The CDR3 has 16 amino acids. Trimming took off 8 bases at V and 0 bases at J, with 17 bases between the two ends. In DNA, the CDR3 is TGTGCCAGTCTCGCCGCGGACAGTTATAGCAATCAGCCCCAGCATTTT. Translation: CASLAADSYSNQPQHF.

The V and J genes are TRBV25-1 and TRBJ2-3; D uncertain. Germline CDR1 and CDR2: MGHDK and SYGVNS. V lost 1 base to trimming and J lost 1 base, with 6 bases between them. The CDR3 length is 14 residues. The CDR3 region has the DNA TGTGCCAGCAGTGAATGGCGAGGCACAGATACGCAGTATTTT. Protein product: CASSEWRGTDTQYF.

The table lists this clone with a few counts. V is TRBV28 and J is TRBJ1-5; perhaps TRBD1 as D (5 bases). V lost 2 bases and J lost 4, with 12 bases in between. This CDR3 region has 15 residues. Germline values: CDR1 MDHEN, CDR2 SYDVKM. Here the CDR3 DNA reads TGTGCCAGCAGTTTACGTGGGGCGCAGAATCAGCCCCAGCATTTT. Its translation: CASSLRGAQNQPQHF.

This rearrangement joins TRBV28 to TRBJ2-3; possibly TRBD2 for D (6 bases). The CDR3 has 12 residues. V was trimmed by 6 bases and J by 6 bases, leaving 10 bases between them. The germline V gene has CDR1 MDHEN and CDR2 SYDVKM. The CDR3 nucleotides read TGTGCCAGCAGCCCTCGGGAGGATACGCAGTATTTT. It encodes CASSPREDTQYF.

This clone came up once. This sequence joins TRBV7-9 and TRBJ2-6; 7 bases fit TRBD1. CDR3 length: 12 amino acids. CDR1 is SEHNR and CDR2 is FQNEAQ in the germline V gene (reference sequence). Unmatched junction bases numbered 6, after V lost 7 bases and J lost 12 bases. The CDR3 spells CASTGQYAVLTF. CDR3 coding DNA: TGTGCCAGCACGGGACAGTACGCCGTCCTGACTTTC.

The V and J genes are TRBV7-9 and TRBJ1-6; maybe TRBD1 (5 bases). V was clipped by 5 bases and J by 5 bases, with 10 bases between them. This CDR3 spans 14 amino acids. The germline CDR1 and CDR2 sequences are SEHNR and FQNEAQ (reference sequence). As DNA, the CDR3 is TGTGCCAGCAGCAAAGACAGTAATAATTCACCCCTCCACTTT. Protein sequence: CASSKDSNNSPLHF. Supplemented by reference TRBV7-9 and TRBJ1-6, the full variable domain reads DTGVSQNPRHKITKRGQNVTFRCDPISEHNRLYWYRQTLGQGPEFLTYFQNEAQLEKSRLLSDRFSAERPKGSFSTLEIQRTEQGDSAMYLCASSKDSNNSPLHFGNGTRLTVT.

The chain combines TRBV30 with TRBJ2-7, with 7 bases fitting TRBD1. V shed 0 bases and J 3 bases; nucleotides not matched to a gene: 14. This CDR3 region has 17 residues. CDR1 and CDR2 (germline): GTSNPN, SVGIG (reference sequence). CDR3 residues: CAWSVVFGRDRRYEQYF. Here the CDR3 DNA reads TGTGCCTGGAGTGTAGTATTCGGCCGGGACAGACGCTACGAGCAGTACTTC.

This sequence joins TRBV6-1 and TRBJ2-1, with D possibly TRBD1 on 6 matching bases. Germline V gene lookup returns CDR1 MNHNS and CDR2 SASEGT. The CDR3 totals 12 residues. V lost 6 bases to trimming and J lost 8 bases, with 11 bases between them. CDR3 coding DNA: TGTGCCAGCAGGCTCAGGGGAGATGAGCAGTTCTTC. It codes for CASRLRGDEQFF.

V and J are TRBV18 and TRBJ2-1; 8 nucleotides match TRBD1. With V trimmed by 5 bases and J by 2 bases, 5 bases remained unmatched. This CDR3 comprises 15 residues. Germline CDR1 KGHSH, CDR2 LQKENI. This chain's CDR3 is CASSKRTGTYNEQFF. The CDR3 region has the DNA TGTGCCAGCTCAAAGAGGACAGGGACCTACAATGAGCAGTTCTTC.

The V gene is TRBV6-6, the J gene TRBJ2-4; tentative D call: TRBD2 (6 bases). Germline CDR1 reads MNHNY; CDR2 reads SVGAGI (reference sequence). V lost 7 bases and J 4 bases, leaving 17 bases between the germline ends. CDR3 length: 15 amino acids. The CDR3 sequence: CASISGDSRKNIQYF. The CDR3 bases are TGTGCCAGCATTTCCGGGGACTCTCGAAAAAACATTCAGTACTTC.

The chain uses TRBV7-9 and TRBJ2-2; D perhaps matches TRBD2 (5 bases). This CDR3 is built from 15 residues. Trimming cost V 3 bases and J 0 bases, with 8 bases left between them. Germline V gene data show CDR1 as SEHNR and CDR2 as FQNEAQ (reference sequence). The CDR3 region has the DNA TGTGCCAGCAGCTTGAGCGGAGCGAACACCGGGGAGCTGTTTTTT. As protein: CASSLSGANTGELFF.

V is TRBV27 and J is TRBJ2-3, with no clear D. The CDR3 spans 13 residues. Trimming shortened V by 8 bases and J by 8 bases, and 17 bases separated the two germline ends. Germline assignment: CDR1 MNHEY and CDR2 SMNVEV (reference sequence). Here the CDR3 DNA reads TGTGCCAGCGCCCCGGGCCATGTGAGTACGCAGTATTTT. Translation: CASAPGHVSTQYF.

This chain links TRBV29-1 with TRBJ1-2; D possibly corresponds to TRBD1 (5 bases). CDR3 length equals 13 residues. Germline CDR1 reads SQVTM; CDR2 reads ANQGSEA. V shed 6 bases and J shed 4 bases, with 15 bases lying between them. The CDR3 sequence: CSVWRGWGYGYTF. The CDR3 coding sequence is TGCAGCGTCTGGCGGGGGTGGGGCTATGGCTACACCTTC. Looking up the rest from reference TRBV29-1 and TRBJ1-2 gives the full variable domain: SAVISQKPSRDICQRGTSLTIQCQVDSQVTMMFWYRQQPGQSLTLIATANQGSEATYESGFVIDKFPISRPNLTFSTLTVSNMSPEDSSIYLCSVWRGWGYGYTFGSGTRLTVV.

V is TRBV30 and J is TRBJ2-7, with D unresolved. Germline V gives CDR1 GTSNPN, CDR2 SVGIG (reference sequence). The CDR3 covers 11 residues. V lost 4 bases and J lost 6, with 10 bases in between. This chain's CDR3 is CAWTRSGEQYF. The CDR3, as DNA: TGTGCCTGGACTAGGTCCGGCGAGCAGTACTTC.

This chain uses TRBV6-4 with TRBJ1-3; D gene ambiguous. In germline, CDR1 is MRHNA, CDR2 SNTAGT. Trimming removed 4 bases from V and 2 bases from J, with 6 bases in between. The CDR3 spans 13 residues. The CDR3 nucleotides read TGTGCCAGCAGTGCTGGTCCTGGAAACACCATATATTTT. It specifies CASSAGPGNTIYF.

The chain employs TRBV12-3 or TRBV12-4 and TRBJ1-5, with TRBD1 matching 9 bases. The J segment lost 5 bases and the V segment lost 11 bases, leaving 4 bases of the junction unmatched. The CDR3 totals 12 residues. The CDR3, as DNA: TGTGCCTCGACAGGGGGATATCAGCCCCAGCATTTT. Translated: CASTGGYQPQHF.

This CDR3 is CASRGLAGGPVTGELFF. CDR3 DNA sequence: TGTGCCAGCAGGGGACTAGCGGGAGGGCCGGTCACCGGGGAGCTGTTTTTT. The chain combines TRBV25-1 with TRBJ2-2; 16 positions match TRBD2. The CDR3 covers 17 residues. Germline values: CDR1 MGHDK, CDR2 SYGVNS. Trimming cost V 6 bases and J 4 bases; bases outside gene matches: 5.

V usage is TRBV5-6 and J usage is TRBJ1-1; maybe TRBD1 (6 bases). This CDR3 region has 16 residues. From germline, CDR1 is SGHDT and CDR2 YYEEEE. V lost 0 bases, J lost 0 bases, and 12 bases lay in between. The CDR3 nucleotides read TGTGCCAGCAGCTTGGCCGACAGGTTGATGAACACTGAAGCTTTCTTT. Protein product: CASSLADRLMNTEAFF.

This clone showed up just a few times. This chain links TRBV5-1 with TRBJ2-3; no clear D. Trimming stripped 5 bases from V and 0 bases from J, with 4 bases between. CDR1 is SGHRS and CDR2 is YFSETQ in the germline V gene. The CDR3 extends over 12 amino acids. CDR3 bases: TGCGCCAGCAGGAGGAGCACAGATACGCAGTATTTT. Translated: CASRRSTDTQYF.

This chain uses TRBV28 with TRBJ2-5; D possibly corresponds to TRBD1 (5 bases). Germline lookup yields CDR1 MDHEN and CDR2 SYDVKM. The CDR3 sequence is 14 residues long. V was clipped by 4 bases and J by 4 bases, with 13 bases between them. This CDR3 is CASSYSRVRETQYF. The CDR3, as DNA: TGTGCCAGCAGTTACTCCAGGGTTCGAGAGACCCAGTACTTC.

The chain combines TRBV27 with TRBJ2-5; no reliable D call. Trimming stripped 6 bases from V and 2 bases from J, with 19 bases between. CDR1 and CDR2 from the germline V gene are MNHEY and SMNVEV (reference sequence). This CDR3 region has 16 residues. This chain's CDR3 is CASSTAGENLQETQYF. In DNA, the CDR3 is TGTGCCAGCAGCACGGCCGGCGAGAACCTTCAAGAGACCCAGTACTTC.

This sequence joins TRBV30 and TRBJ2-2; 7 bases fit TRBD2. Germline CDR1 is GTSNPN and CDR2 is SVGIG (reference sequence). V was clipped by 6 bases and J by 1 base; unmatched bases: 8. The CDR3 has 15 residues. The CDR3 loop reads CACTRTGGNTGELFF. The CDR3 DNA sequence: TGTGCCTGTACTAGAACGGGAGGGAACACCGGGGAGCTGTTTTTT.

Written as DNA, the CDR3 is TGTGCCAGCAGCTTAAGGCCGGGAGGGCTAAAAGGCACAGATACGCAGTATTTT. Residues: CASSLRPGGLKGTDTQYF. This sequence joins TRBV7-6 and TRBJ2-3, with TRBD2 matching over 8 bases. The CDR3 loop spans 18 amino acids. In germline, CDR1 is SGHVS, CDR2 FNYEAQ. V lost 2 bases to trimming and J lost 1 base; unmatched junction nucleotides: 11. Based on the CDR3 plus reference TRBV7-6 and TRBJ2-3, the full variable domain is GAGVSQSPRYKVTKRGQDVALRCDPISGHVSLYWYRQALGQGPEFLTYFNYEAQQDKSGLPNDRFSAERPEGSISTLTIQRTEQRDSAMYRCASSLRPGGLKGTDTQYFGPGTRLTVL.